A single T cell receptor (beta chain) is shown here with its context. The table came from immunoSEQ multiplex PCR; TCRdb's copy has only in-frame clones and leaves some out. The table shows over 80,000 clones, with roughly nine tenths occurring only once. This record belongs to a study of T cell changes during pregnancy in multiple sclerosis. The germline V and J ends were trimmed by 5 bases and 7 bases, with 12 bases remaining between them. The CDR3 length is 13 residues. CDR1 and CDR2 from the germline V gene are MNHEY and SVGAGI. The TCR sequence derives from a female donor in good health, enrolled as a control in a pregnancy study. The specimen comprised peripheral blood, sampled in the second trimester of pregnancy. This sequence joins TRBV6-5 and TRBJ1-5, with D possibly matching TRBD1 (5 bases). The CDR3 DNA reads as TGTGCCAGCAGTGACCTTTGGGGCCAGCCCCAGCATTTT. Residues: CASSDLWGQPQHF.